This T cell receptor (beta chain) was sequenced for a study of shared clonotypes between healthy human individuals. CDR1 and CDR2 (germline): SGHTA, FQGNSA. V lost 2 bases and J lost 4, with 13 bases in between. The CDR3 sequence is 15 residues long. Only in-frame clones appear in the TCRdb table, and some are missing; sequencing was by immunoSEQ multiplex PCR. The top ten hold less than 2% of the sample, which has about 660,000 clones, less than 85% seen once. This sequence originates from a woman between 25 and 40 years old in good health. V gene TRBV7-2 combines with J gene TRBJ2-3; the D gene is possibly TRBD2 (6 bases). The sample consisted of memory CD4+ T cells sorted from blood. The sample's subset: CD45RA-negative fraction. CDR3 nucleotides: TGTGCCAGCAGCTTACAGCGGGCAAGGGCAGATACGCAGTATTTT. Its protein is CASSLQRARADTQYF.